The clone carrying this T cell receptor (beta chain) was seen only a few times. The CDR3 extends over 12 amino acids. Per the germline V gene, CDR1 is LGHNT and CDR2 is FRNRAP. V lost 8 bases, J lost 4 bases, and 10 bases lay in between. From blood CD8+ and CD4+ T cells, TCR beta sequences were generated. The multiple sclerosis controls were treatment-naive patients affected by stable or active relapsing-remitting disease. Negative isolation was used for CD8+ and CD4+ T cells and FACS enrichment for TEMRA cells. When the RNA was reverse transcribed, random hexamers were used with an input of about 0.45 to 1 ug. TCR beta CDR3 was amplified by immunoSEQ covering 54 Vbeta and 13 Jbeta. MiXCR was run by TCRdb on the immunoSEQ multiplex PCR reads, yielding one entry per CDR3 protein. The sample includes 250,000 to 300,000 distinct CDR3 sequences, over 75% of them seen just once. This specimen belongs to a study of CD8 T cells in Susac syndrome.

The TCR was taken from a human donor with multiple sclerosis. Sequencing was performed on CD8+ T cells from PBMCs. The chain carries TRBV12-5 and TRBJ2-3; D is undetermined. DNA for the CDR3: TGTGCTAGTTCCTTGGTGGCAGATACGCAGTATTTT. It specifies CASSLVADTQYF.